The source of this T cell receptor beta chain is a study of OX40 agonist ivuxolimab in advanced cancers. Study in general: Every 2 weeks, ivuxolimab was infused into the patients intravenously at between 0.01 and 10 mg/kg. Participants, about 83% male, averaged around 60 years of age, ranging from about 23 to 80. Recorded diagnoses for dose-escalation patients were hepatocellular carcinoma, melanoma, renal cell or head and neck cancer.

Libraries were prepared by immunoSEQ multiplex PCR; TCRdb keeps only in-frame clonotypes and omits some of them. The sample has 20,000 or so clones; just under 75% are singletons. Baseline, cycle 4 day 1, and cycle 7 day 1 were the blood sampling points. From germline, CDR1 is MNHEY and CDR2 SVGAGI. The V and J ends lost 2 bases and 4 bases respectively, with 3 bases between them. This CDR3 region has 11 residues. The starting material was CD4+ or CD8+ T cells sorted from blood, obtained in a trial of the OX40 agonist ivuxolimab. This chain joins TRBV6-5 and TRBJ2-7; D unclear. This TCR was recovered from an adult with an advanced solid tumor such as melanoma, head and neck, liver or kidney cancer. The CDR3 bases are TGTGCCAGCAGTTACGCGTACGAGCAGTACTTC. Protein product: CASSYAYEQYF.